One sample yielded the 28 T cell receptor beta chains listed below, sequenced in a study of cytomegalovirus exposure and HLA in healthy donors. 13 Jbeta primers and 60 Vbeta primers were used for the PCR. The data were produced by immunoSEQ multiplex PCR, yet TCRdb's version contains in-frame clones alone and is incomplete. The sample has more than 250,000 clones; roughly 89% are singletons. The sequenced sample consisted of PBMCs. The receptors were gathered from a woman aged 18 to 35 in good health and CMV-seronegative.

This CDR3 reads CASSSSGDTQYF. The DNA for the CDR3 is TGTGCCAGCAGCTCTAGCGGGGATACGCAGTATTTT. The V call is TRBV7-9, the J call TRBJ2-3, with 8 bases lining up with TRBD2. Germline values: CDR1 SEHNR, CDR2 FQNEAQ (reference sequence). The ends lost 4 bases at V and 6 bases at J; junction bases unmatched: 0. This CDR3 spans 12 amino acids.

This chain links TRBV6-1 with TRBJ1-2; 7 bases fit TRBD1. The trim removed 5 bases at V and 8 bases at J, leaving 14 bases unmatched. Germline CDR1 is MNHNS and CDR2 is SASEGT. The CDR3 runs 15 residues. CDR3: CASSPGWDRKAGYTF. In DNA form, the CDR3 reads TGTGCCAGCAGTCCAGGATGGGACAGAAAGGCGGGCTACACCTTC.

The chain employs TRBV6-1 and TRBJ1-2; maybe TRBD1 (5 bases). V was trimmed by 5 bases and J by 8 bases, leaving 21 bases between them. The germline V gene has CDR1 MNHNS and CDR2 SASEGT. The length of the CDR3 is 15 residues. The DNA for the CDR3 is TGTGCCAGCAGTCCCCCCCTGGGGGGGGTGGCCGGCTACACCTTC. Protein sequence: CASSPPLGGVAGYTF.

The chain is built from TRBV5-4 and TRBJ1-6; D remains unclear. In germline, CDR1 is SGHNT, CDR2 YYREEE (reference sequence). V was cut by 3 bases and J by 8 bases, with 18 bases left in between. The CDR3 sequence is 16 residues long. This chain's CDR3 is CASSSTSFWLDSPLHF. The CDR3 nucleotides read TGTGCCAGCAGCTCTACTTCTTTTTGGTTGGATTCACCCCTCCACTTT. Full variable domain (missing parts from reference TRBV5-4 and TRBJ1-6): ETGVTQSPTHLIKTRGQQVTLRCSSQSGHNTVSWYQQALGQGPQFIFQYYREEENGRGNFPPRFSGLQFPNYSSELNVNALELDDSALYLCASSSTSFWLDSPLHFGNGTRLTVT.

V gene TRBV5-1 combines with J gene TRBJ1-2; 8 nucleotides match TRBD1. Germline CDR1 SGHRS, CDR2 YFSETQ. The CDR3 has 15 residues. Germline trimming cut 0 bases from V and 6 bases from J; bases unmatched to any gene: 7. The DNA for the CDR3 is TGCGCCAGCAGCTTGGACGGACAGGGACTTAATGGCTACACCTTC. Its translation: CASSLDGQGLNGYTF.

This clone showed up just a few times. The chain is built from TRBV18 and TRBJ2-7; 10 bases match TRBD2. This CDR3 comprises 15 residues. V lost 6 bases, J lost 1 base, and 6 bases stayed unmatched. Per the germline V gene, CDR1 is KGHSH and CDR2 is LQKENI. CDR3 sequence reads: CASSSSGGTSYEQYF. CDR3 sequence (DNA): TGTGCCAGCTCGTCTAGCGGGGGCACTTCCTACGAGCAGTACTTC.

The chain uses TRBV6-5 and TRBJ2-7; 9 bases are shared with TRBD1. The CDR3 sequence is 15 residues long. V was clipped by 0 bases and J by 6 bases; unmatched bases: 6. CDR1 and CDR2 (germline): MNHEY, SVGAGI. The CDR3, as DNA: TGTGCCAGCAGTTACTCAGGGACAGGGTCGTCCGAGCAGTACTTC. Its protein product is CASSYSGTGSSEQYF.

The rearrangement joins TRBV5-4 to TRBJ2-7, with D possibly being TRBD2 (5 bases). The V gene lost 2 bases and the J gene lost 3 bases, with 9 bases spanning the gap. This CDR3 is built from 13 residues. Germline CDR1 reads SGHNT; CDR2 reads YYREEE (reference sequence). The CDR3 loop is CASSFRGNYEQYF. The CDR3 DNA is TGTGCCAGCAGCTTCAGAGGGAACTACGAGCAGTACTTC.

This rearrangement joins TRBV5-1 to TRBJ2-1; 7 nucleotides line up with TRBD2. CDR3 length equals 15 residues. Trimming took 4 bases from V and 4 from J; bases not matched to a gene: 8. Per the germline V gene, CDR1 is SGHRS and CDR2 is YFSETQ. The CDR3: CASSLVGEGYNEQFF. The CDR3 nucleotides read TGCGCCAGCAGCCTGGTGGGGGAGGGTTACAATGAGCAGTTCTTC. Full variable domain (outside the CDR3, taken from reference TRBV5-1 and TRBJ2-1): KAGVTQTPRYLIKTRGQQVTLSCSPISGHRSVSWYQQTPGQGLQFLFEYFSETQRNKGNFPGRFSGRQFSNSRSEMNVSTLELGDSALYLCASSLVGEGYNEQFFGPGTRLTVL.

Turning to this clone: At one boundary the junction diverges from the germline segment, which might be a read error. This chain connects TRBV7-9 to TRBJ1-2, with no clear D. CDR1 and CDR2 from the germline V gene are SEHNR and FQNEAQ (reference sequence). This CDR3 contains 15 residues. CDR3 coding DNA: TGTTCCAGCAGCTTAGTTGAGGGTAGCGGCTATGGCTACACCTTC. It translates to CSSSLVEGSGYGYTF.

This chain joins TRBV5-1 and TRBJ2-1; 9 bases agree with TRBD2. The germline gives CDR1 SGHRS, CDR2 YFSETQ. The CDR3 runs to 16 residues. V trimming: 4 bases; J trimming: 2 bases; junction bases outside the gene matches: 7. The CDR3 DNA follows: TGCGCCAGCAGCCCGGAGAGCGGGGGGCCCTACAATGAGCAGTTCTTC. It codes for CASSPESGGPYNEQFF.

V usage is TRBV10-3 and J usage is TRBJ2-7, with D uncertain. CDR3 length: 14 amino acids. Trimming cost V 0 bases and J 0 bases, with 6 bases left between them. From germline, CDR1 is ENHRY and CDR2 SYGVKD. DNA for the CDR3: TGTGCCATCAGTGAGTCGCCAGACTCCTACGAGCAGTACTTC. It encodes CAISESPDSYEQYF.

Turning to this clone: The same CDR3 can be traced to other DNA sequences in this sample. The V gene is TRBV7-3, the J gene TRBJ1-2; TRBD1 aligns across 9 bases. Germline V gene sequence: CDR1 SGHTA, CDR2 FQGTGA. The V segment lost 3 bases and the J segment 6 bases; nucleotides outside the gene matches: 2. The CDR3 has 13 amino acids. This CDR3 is CASSLRTGDGYTF. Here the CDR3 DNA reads TGTGCCAGCAGCTTGCGGACAGGGGATGGCTACACCTTC.

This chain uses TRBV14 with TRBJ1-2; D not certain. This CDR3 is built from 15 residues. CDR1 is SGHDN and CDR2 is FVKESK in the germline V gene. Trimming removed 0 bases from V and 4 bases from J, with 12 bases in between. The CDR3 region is CASSQEPRVAYGYTF. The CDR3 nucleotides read TGTGCCAGCAGCCAAGAGCCCCGGGTTGCCTATGGCTACACCTTC.

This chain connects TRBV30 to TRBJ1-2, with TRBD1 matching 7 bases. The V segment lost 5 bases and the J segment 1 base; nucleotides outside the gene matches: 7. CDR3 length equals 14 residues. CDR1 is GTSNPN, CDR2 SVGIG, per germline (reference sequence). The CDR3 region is CAWYRDRSNYGYTF. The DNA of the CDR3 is TGTGCCTGGTACCGGGACAGAAGTAACTATGGCTACACCTTC.

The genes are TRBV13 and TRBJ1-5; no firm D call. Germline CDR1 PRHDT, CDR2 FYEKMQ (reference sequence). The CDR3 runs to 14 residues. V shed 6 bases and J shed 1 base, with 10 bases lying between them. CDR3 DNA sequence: TGTGCCAGCAGGCGGGCGGGCAGCAATCAGCCCCAGCATTTT. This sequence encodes CASRRAGSNQPQHF. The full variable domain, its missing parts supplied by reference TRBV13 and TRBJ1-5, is AAGVIQSPRHLIKEKRETATLKCYPIPRHDTVYWYQQGPGQDPQFLISFYEKMQSDKGSIPDRFSAQQFSDYHSELNMSSLELGDSALYFCASRRAGSNQPQHFGDGTRLSIL.

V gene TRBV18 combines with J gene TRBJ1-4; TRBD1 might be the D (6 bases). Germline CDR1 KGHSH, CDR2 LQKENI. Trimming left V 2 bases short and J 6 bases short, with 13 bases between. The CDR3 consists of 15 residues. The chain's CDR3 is CASSPTSRGDEKLFF. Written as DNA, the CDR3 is TGTGCCAGCTCACCAACAAGCAGGGGCGATGAAAAACTGTTTTTT.

This CDR3 reads CASSLGRDIYGYTF. CDR3 nucleotide sequence: TGTGCCAGCAGCTTGGGCAGAGACATTTATGGCTACACCTTC. The chain has TRBV7-8 and TRBJ1-2; unclear D gene. Germline lookup yields CDR1 SGHVS and CDR2 FQNEAQ. V was pared by 3 bases and J by 5 bases, with 13 bases between. The CDR3 consists of 14 residues.

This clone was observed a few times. The CDR3 DNA is TGCGCCAGCAGCCAAGCCCACAGGGACACTAATGAAAAACTGTTTTTT. It yields the protein CASSQAHRDTNEKLFF. The chain joins TRBV4-1 to TRBJ1-4; tentative D call: TRBD1 (6 bases). Germline V lookup: CDR1 MGHRA, CDR2 YSYEKL. V lost 1 base and J lost 2, with 11 bases in between. This CDR3 contains 16 residues.

The CDR3 loop is CAIRRVQGDEQFF. The CDR3 DNA is TGTGCCATCAGGCGGGTACAGGGGGATGAGCAGTTCTTC. The chain couples TRBV10-3 to TRBJ2-1; 8 bases are shared with TRBD1. CDR1 is ENHRY, CDR2 SYGVKD, per germline. The CDR3 is made up of 13 amino acids. Losses at the gene ends were 6 bases for V and 8 bases for J; bases not matched to a gene: 6.

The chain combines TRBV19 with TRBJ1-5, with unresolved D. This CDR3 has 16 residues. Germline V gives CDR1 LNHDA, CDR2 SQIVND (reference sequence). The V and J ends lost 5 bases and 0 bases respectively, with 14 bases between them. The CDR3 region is CASSPREYPSNQPQHF. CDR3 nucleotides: TGTGCCAGTAGTCCTCGGGAGTATCCTAGCAATCAGCCCCAGCATTTT.

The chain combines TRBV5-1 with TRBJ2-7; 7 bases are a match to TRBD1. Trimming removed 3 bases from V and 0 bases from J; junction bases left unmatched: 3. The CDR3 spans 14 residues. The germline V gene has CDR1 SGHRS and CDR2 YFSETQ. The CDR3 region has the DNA TGCGCCAGCAGCTCGACAGGGCCCTCCTACGAGCAGTACTTC. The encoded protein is CASSSTGPSYEQYF.

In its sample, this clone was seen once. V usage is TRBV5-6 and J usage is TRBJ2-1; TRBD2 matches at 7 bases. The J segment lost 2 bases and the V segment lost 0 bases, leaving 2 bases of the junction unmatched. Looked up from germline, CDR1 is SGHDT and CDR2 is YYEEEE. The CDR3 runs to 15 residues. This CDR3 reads CASSLAGGTYNEQFF. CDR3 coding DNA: TGTGCCAGCAGCTTGGCCGGGGGGACCTACAATGAGCAGTTCTTC.

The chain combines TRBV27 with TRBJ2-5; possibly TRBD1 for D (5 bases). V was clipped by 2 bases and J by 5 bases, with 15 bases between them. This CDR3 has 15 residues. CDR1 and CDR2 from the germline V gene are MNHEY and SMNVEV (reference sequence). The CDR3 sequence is CASSLRKTVAETQYF. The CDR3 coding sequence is TGTGCCAGCAGTTTACGGAAGACAGTTGCTGAGACCCAGTACTTC.

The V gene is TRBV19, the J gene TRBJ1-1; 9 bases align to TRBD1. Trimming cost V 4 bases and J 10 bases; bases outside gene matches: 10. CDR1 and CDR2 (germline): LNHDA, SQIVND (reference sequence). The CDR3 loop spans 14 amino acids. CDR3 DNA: TGTGCCAGTAGTACCCTGACAGGGGGGGTCTCAGCTTTCTTT. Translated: CASSTLTGGVSAFF.

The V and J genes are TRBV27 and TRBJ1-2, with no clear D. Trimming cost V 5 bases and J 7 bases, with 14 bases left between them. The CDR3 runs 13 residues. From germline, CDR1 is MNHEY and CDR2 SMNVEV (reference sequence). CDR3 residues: CASSRTGRAGYTF. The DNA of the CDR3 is TGTGCCAGCAGTCGTACTGGGCGTGCTGGCTACACCTTC.

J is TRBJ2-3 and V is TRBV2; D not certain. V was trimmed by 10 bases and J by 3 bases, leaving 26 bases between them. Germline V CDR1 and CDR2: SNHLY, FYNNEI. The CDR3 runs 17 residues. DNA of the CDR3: TGTGCCATCCACCCCGCGCGGTCGGCGTTTTTTACAGATACGCAGTATTTT. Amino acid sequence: CAIHPARSAFFTDTQYF.

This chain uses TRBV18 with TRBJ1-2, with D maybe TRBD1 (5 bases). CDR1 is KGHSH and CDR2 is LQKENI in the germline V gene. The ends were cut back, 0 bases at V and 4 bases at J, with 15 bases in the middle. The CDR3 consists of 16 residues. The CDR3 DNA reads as TGTGCCAGCTCACCACCGGAAGGGGACTACGGCTATGGCTACACCTTC. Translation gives CASSPPEGDYGYGYTF.